This is a list of T cell receptor beta chains from one sample in a study of molecular identifiers for immune sequencing clone quantification. TCRdb redid the calling of the PCR reads with MiXCR, one entry per CDR3 protein. The sample holds roughly 320,000 distinct CDR3 sequences, about a fifth seen once. The sequenced material came from naive CD8+ T cells from blood, with Jurkat cell RNA spiked in. The receptor source for this set is a human donor in good health. Some libraries in this study had Jurkat cell RNA spiked in. Each CDR3 is given with its conserved first and last residue. D genes are given only for firm matches. Not all rows give a size; the values are once, few, many and, for expanded clones, a class.

>many|TRBV5-1|12|.|TRBJ2-7
TGCGCCAGCAGCTTGGCCTCGGATGAGCAGTACTTC
CASSLASDEQYF
>many|TRBV28|16|TRBD2|TRBJ2-5
TGTGCCAGCACCTCCCCGGGACTAGCGGGAGTAGAGACCCAGTACTTC
CASTSPGLAGVETQYF
>many|TRBV5-1|16|TRBD1|TRBJ2-3
TGCGCCAGCAGCCAATACAGGGGTCGAGGCACAGATACGCAGTATTTT
CASSQYRGRGTDTQYF
>.|TRBV11-2|17|TRBD2|TRBJ2-3
TGTGCCAGCAGACGACTAGCGGGGAGAACTAGCACAGATACGCAGTATTTT
CASRRLAGRTSTDTQYF
>many|TRBV5-1|20|TRBD2|TRBJ2-1
TGCGCCAGCAGCGGAGCCGGGACTAGCGGGAGGGACAGCTCCTACAATGAGCAGTTCTTC
CASSGAGTSGRDSSYNEQFF
>many|TRBV7-2|13|.|TRBJ1-1
TGTGCCAGCAGTACCCCCGGGAACACTGAAGCTTTCTTT
CASSTPGNTEAFF
>.|TRBV7-3|13|.|TRBJ2-1
TGTGCCAGCAGCTCGAGTGAGTACAATGAGCAGTTCTTC
CASSSSEYNEQFF
>many|TRBV7-6|15|TRBD1|TRBJ2-1
TGTGCCAGCAGCCCAGACAGGGGGATTGTCAATGAGCAGTTCTTC
CASSPDRGIVNEQFF
>few|TRBV20-1|13|.|TRBJ2-7
TGCAGTGCTAGTGGCGACTGGCACTACGAGCAGTACTTC
CSASGDWHYEQYF
>many|TRBV20-1|12|.|TRBJ2-7
TGCAGTGCTACACTACAGGGTGACGAGCAGTACTTC
CSATLQGDEQYF
>many|TRBV9|15|.|TRBJ2-7
TGTGCCAGCAGTCCTATACCGGCGAGCTCCTACGAGCAGTACTTC
CASSPIPASSYEQYF
>many|TRBV12-3/TRBV12-4|12|.|TRBJ2-7
TGTGCCAGCAGTCCTGGGGTCTACGAGCAGTACTTC
CASSPGVYEQYF
>many|TRBV7-9|12|.|TRBJ2-5
TGTGCCAGCAGCTTAGTTGGCGGGGCCCAGTACTTC
CASSLVGGAQYF
>many|TRBV6-2/TRBV6-3|14|.|TRBJ1-1
TGTGCCAGCAGTTCAAGCTGGGGATCCACTGAAGCTTTCTTT
CASSSSWGSTEAFF
>.|TRBV10-3|12|.|TRBJ1-1
TGTGCCATCAGTGAGGGGGCCACTGAAGCTTTCTTT
CAISEGATEAFF
>.|TRBV6-2/TRBV6-3|13|.|TRBJ2-2
TGTGCCACTGACACCCGTGGCACCGGGGAGCTGTTTTTT
CATDTRGTGELFF
>.|TRBV6-2/TRBV6-3|16|TRBD2|TRBJ2-5
TGTGCCAGCAGTTTCGGACTAGCGGGAGGTATGAAGACCCAGTACTTC
CASSFGLAGGMKTQYF
>many|TRBV7-2|16|TRBD2|TRBJ2-4
TGTGCCAGCAGCTTGGTTGGCGGGGGATTCAAAAACATTCAGTACTTC
CASSLVGGGFKNIQYF
>.|TRBV10-1|14|.|TRBJ2-5
TGCGCCAGCAGTGTACTCGGGACGGAAGAGACCCAGTACTTC
CASSVLGTEETQYF
>many|TRBV29-1|12|.|TRBJ2-7
TGCAGCGTTACAGCCACCTCCTACGAGCAGTACTTC
CSVTATSYEQYF
>.|TRBV27|16|TRBD1|TRBJ2-7
TGTGCCAGCAGTTTCCTCGGGGGACAGGCCACCTACGAGCAGTACTTC
CASSFLGGQATYEQYF
>.|TRBV6-2/TRBV6-3|19|.|TRBJ1-1
TGTGCCAGCAGTTCACCAAAGGGACTCCGCCTGTTACTCAACACTGAAGCTTTCTTT
CASSSPKGLRLLLNTEAFF
>many|TRBV6-5|16|.|TRBJ2-1
TGTGCCAGCAGTTACACAGGCCCAAGCTCCTACAATGAGCAGTTCTTC
CASSYTGPSSYNEQFF
>many|TRBV27|16|.|TRBJ1-4
TGTGCCAGCAGTACGACGGACAGTGCAACTAATGAAAAACTGTTTTTT
CASSTTDSATNEKLFF
>many|TRBV7-2|15|.|TRBJ2-5
TGTGCCAGCAGCCCCCACAGGGACTTTCAGGAGACCCAGTACTTC
CASSPHRDFQETQYF
>many|TRBV4-2|13|.|TRBJ2-3
TGTGCCAGCAGCCAATCACTAAGGGATACGCAGTATTTT
CASSQSLRDTQYF
>.|TRBV4-1|17|.|TRBJ1-3
TGCGCCAGCAGCCACGCCGTGGTGGGCCGCTCTGGAAACACCATATATTTT
CASSHAVVGRSGNTIYF
>.|TRBV6-1|16|.|TRBJ2-3
TGTGCCAGCCAGCCGACGGGACCGCCGCGCCCAGATACGCAGTATTTT
CASQPTGPPRPDTQYF
>few|TRBV11-2|15|.|TRBJ2-1
TGTGCCAGCAGCTTACTTGCCAGGTGGGGCGATGAGCGGTTCTTC
CASSLLARWGDERFF
>many|TRBV4-3|16|.|TRBJ1-3
TGCGCCAGCAGCCAAGATCAGTTAACCTCTGGAAACACCATATATTTT
CASSQDQLTSGNTIYF
>many|TRBV30|14|TRBD1|TRBJ2-7
TGTGCCTGGACGGCCGGGACAGTTACCTACGAGCAGTACTTC
CAWTAGTVTYEQYF
>many|TRBV6-2/TRBV6-3|15|.|TRBJ2-5
TGTGCCAGCAGTTCCCTACTGGGGGGCCAAGAGACCCAGTACTTC
CASSSLLGGQETQYF
>.|TRBV19|16|.|TRBJ2-3
TGTGCCAGTAGTTCCCGACTAGAAGCTAGCACAGATACGCAGTATTTT
CASSSRLEASTDTQYF
>many|TRBV19|14|TRBD1|TRBJ1-5
TGTGCCAGTAGCCCGACAGGGGCGGGTCAGCCCCAGCATTTT
CASSPTGAGQPQHF
>many|TRBV14|12|.|TRBJ2-5
TGTGCCAGCAGCCAAATCTCGGAGACCCAGTACTTC
CASSQISETQYF
>few|TRBV12-5|12|TRBD1|TRBJ1-1
TGTGCTAGTGAGACAGGGGTTAATGAAGCTTTCTTT
CASETGVNEAFF
>many|TRBV7-8|14|.|TRBJ1-6
TGTGCCAGCAGCTTAGGACATCTTTATTCACCCCTCCACTTT
CASSLGHLYSPLHF
>many|TRBV5-4|17|.|TRBJ2-3
TGTGCCAGCAGCTTCTCCCTCGGGCGCTCTAGCACAGATACGCAGTATTTT
CASSFSLGRSSTDTQYF
>.|TRBV7-6|15|.|TRBJ2-3
TGTGCCAGCAGCTTAGATCATTTTAGCACAGATACGCAGTCTTTT
CASSLDHFSTDTQSF
>many|TRBV28|15|.|TRBJ1-5
TGTGCCAGCAGTTTAACCCTGGGTAGCAATCAGCCCCAGCATTTT
CASSLTLGSNQPQHF
>.|TRBV13|16|.|TRBJ2-7
TGTGCCAGCAGCTTTTCGGCCAGGGGACCCTCCTACGAGCAGTACTTC
CASSFSARGPSYEQYF
>many|TRBV7-3|15|TRBD1|TRBJ2-5
TGTGCCAGCAGCTTAAGTGGGACAGGGGAAGAGACCCAGTACTTC
CASSLSGTGEETQYF
>many|TRBV7-9|17|.|TRBJ1-3
TGTGCCAGCAGCTTTGGACGCACGGGGGGCTCTGGAAACACCATATATTTT
CASSFGRTGGSGNTIYF
>many|TRBV12-3/TRBV12-4|15|TRBD1|TRBJ1-5
TGTGCCAGCAGAGCAGGACAGGGGAGCAATCAGCCCCAGCATTTT
CASRAGQGSNQPQHF
>many|TRBV21-1|17|.|TRBJ1-5
.
CASSKVGPGIGNQPQHF
>many|TRBV2|13|.|TRBJ2-3
TGTGCCAGCAGCGGAGCCGGGACAGATACGCAGTATTTT
CASSGAGTDTQYF